The 11 T cell receptor beta chains given below trace back to one sample, sequenced in a study of T cell changes during pregnancy in multiple sclerosis. TCRdb's table, derived via immunoSEQ multiplex PCR, lists solely in-frame clones and lacks some. The data contain about 100,000 clones, 90% of them singletons. This material consisted of peripheral blood, taken in the second trimester of pregnancy. These receptors originate from a female donor in good health, enrolled as a control in a pregnancy study.

The V and J genes are TRBV7-9 and TRBJ1-1; 9 bases agree with TRBD1. Germline trimming cut 1 base from V and 5 bases from J; bases unmatched to any gene: 5. CDR3 length equals 15 residues. Per germline, CDR1 SEHNR and CDR2 FQNEAQ (reference sequence). The CDR3 sequence is CASSLDGQGRTEAFF. The CDR3 bases are TGTGCCAGCAGCTTAGATGGACAGGGGAGGACTGAAGCTTTCTTT.

This clone was counted once. The chain combines TRBV6-5 with TRBJ1-2; possible D gene TRBD1, 6 bases. The CDR3 extends over 14 amino acids. With 6 bases removed from V and 4 bases from J, the gap between germline ends came to 15 bases. CDR1 and CDR2 (germline): MNHEY, SVGAGI. In DNA form, the CDR3 reads TGTGCCAGCAGCGAGGGGGGGTTCTTCTATGGCTACACCTTC. It yields the protein CASSEGGFFYGYTF.

The rearrangement links TRBV2 to TRBJ2-5; 14 bases match TRBD2. Trimming at V came to 5 bases and at J to 4 bases, leaving 9 bases not matched to a gene. Germline V lookup: CDR1 SNHLY, CDR2 FYNNEI. The CDR3 has 17 residues. CDR3 sequence reads: CASSQGLAGAFVETQYF. Here the CDR3 DNA reads TGTGCCAGCAGTCAGGGACTAGCGGGGGCCTTCGTAGAGACCCAGTACTTC.

In regard to this clone: The same CDR3 also results from other DNA sequences found in this sample. The chain carries TRBV14 and TRBJ1-2; D unresolved. The CDR3 is 14 amino acids. Per germline, CDR1 SGHDN and CDR2 FVKESK. V was pared by 0 bases and J by 4 bases, with 9 bases between. CDR3 DNA: TGTGCCAGCAGCCAAGACGGGCGGGCCTATGGCTACACCTTC. Its protein is CASSQDGRAYGYTF.

This clone has just a few counts. The V call is TRBV5-1, the J call TRBJ2-1; D ambiguous. CDR1 SGHRS and CDR2 YFSETQ come from the germline V gene. Trimming left V 5 bases short and J 4 bases short, with 10 bases between. The CDR3 sequence is 13 residues long. CDR3 sequence reads: CASRVAGYNEQFF. CDR3 in DNA: TGCGCCAGCAGAGTCGCAGGTTACAATGAGCAGTTCTTC. Complete variable domain (other parts from reference TRBV5-1 and TRBJ2-1): KAGVTQTPRYLIKTRGQQVTLSCSPISGHRSVSWYQQTPGQGLQFLFEYFSETQRNKGNFPGRFSGRQFSNSRSEMNVSTLELGDSALYLCASRVAGYNEQFFGPGTRLTVL.

The CDR3 region is CASSLTGGMAEAFF. CDR3 bases: TGCGCCAGCAGCTTAACAGGGGGTATGGCTGAAGCTTTCTTT. The V and J genes are TRBV5-1 and TRBJ1-1; 8 positions match TRBD1. With V trimmed by 2 bases and J by 6 bases, 6 bases remained unmatched. Per germline, CDR1 SGHRS and CDR2 YFSETQ. This CDR3 comprises 14 residues. The whole variable domain, filled in from reference TRBV5-1 and TRBJ1-1, reads KAGVTQTPRYLIKTRGQQVTLSCSPISGHRSVSWYQQTPGQGLQFLFEYFSETQRNKGNFPGRFSGRQFSNSRSEMNVSTLELGDSALYLCASSLTGGMAEAFFGQGTRLTVV.

The CDR3 region has the DNA TGTGCCAGCAGCTTGGCTCAGGGGTCTAATTCACCCCTCCACTTT. Translation gives CASSLAQGSNSPLHF. The chain has TRBV5-4 and TRBJ1-6; D may be TRBD1 (6 bases). The CDR3 is 15 residues long. Deletions cut 0 bases from V and 6 bases from J, with 10 bases between. The germline V gene encodes CDR1 SGHNT and CDR2 YYREEE (reference sequence).

For the CDR3, the DNA is TGTGCCAGCAGTCCGTACCCCGGGACAGGAGTCGAATCTAACTATGGCTACACCTTC. This gives the protein CASSPYPGTGVESNYGYTF. The rearrangement uses TRBV27 and TRBJ1-2, with 8 bases that match TRBD1. V gave up 5 bases and J gave up 0 bases; unmatched junction bases: 17. The CDR3 sequence is 19 residues long. Per the germline V gene, CDR1 is MNHEY and CDR2 is SMNVEV (reference sequence).

The V and J genes are TRBV20-1 and TRBJ2-7; maybe TRBD1 (5 bases). With 1 base removed from V and 10 bases from J, the gap between germline ends came to 11 bases. CDR1 is DFQATT and CDR2 is SNEGSKA in the germline V gene (reference sequence). This CDR3 region has 11 residues. CDR3 region: CSARGGADQYF. In nucleotides, the CDR3 is TGCAGTGCTAGAGGTGGGGCTGACCAGTACTTC.

The chain combines TRBV5-1 with TRBJ2-2; 7 bases match TRBD1. The J segment lost 5 bases and the V segment lost 0 bases, leaving 4 bases of the junction unmatched. Per germline, CDR1 SGHRS and CDR2 YFSETQ. The CDR3 consists of 15 residues. CDR3 in DNA: TGCGCCAGCAGCTTGGAAGGGGGCGATACCGGGGAGCTGTTTTTT. It encodes CASSLEGGDTGELFF.

The chain joins TRBV5-4 to TRBJ2-6; the D is unclear. Germline-derived CDR1 and CDR2 are SGHNT and YYREEE (reference sequence). This CDR3 comprises 13 residues. V dropped 5 bases and J dropped 4 bases, with 7 bases sitting between them. Here the CDR3 reads CASSSKGANVLTF. The CDR3 DNA reads as TGTGCCAGCAGTTCTAAGGGGGCCAACGTCCTGACTTTC. The variable domain in full, with the rest retrieved from reference TRBV5-4 and TRBJ2-6, is ETGVTQSPTHLIKTRGQQVTLRCSSQSGHNTVSWYQQALGQGPQFIFQYYREEENGRGNFPPRFSGLQFPNYSSELNVNALELDDSALYLCASSSKGANVLTFGAGSRLTVL.